This TCR beta chain was recorded in a study of radiation and T cells in renal cell carcinoma. Study-level points and caveats: Without pretreatment biopsies, baseline tumor clonotype presence was undetermined. Compared with controls, irradiated tumors showed greater TCR clonality.

Remarks on this clone: Its antigen remains unknown.

Per the germline V gene, CDR1 is SGHTS and CDR2 is YDEGEE. This CDR3 is 15 amino acids long. Trimming took 2 bases from V and 4 from J, leaving 15 bases between them. Treatment noted: 15 Gy SBRT to primary tumor, nephrectomy 4 weeks later. Clear cell pathology was present in this patient's renal cell carcinoma. TCRdb's copy holds only in-frame clones and misses some; the assay was immunoSEQ multiplex PCR. Of about 9,000 clones detected, approximately 62% appear once; the ten largest clones hold around 15%. The TCR was taken from a woman between 50 and 59 years old with renal cell carcinoma. The material sequenced was tumor tissue, taken from a patient whose treatment included radiotherapy and nephrectomy. The chain has TRBV5-8 and TRBJ1-2; D possibly corresponds to TRBD1 (6 bases). The CDR3 sequence: CASSLSGGQSYGYTF. The CDR3 nucleotides read TGTGCCAGCAGCTTATCCGGGGGGCAGAGCTATGGCTACACCTTC.